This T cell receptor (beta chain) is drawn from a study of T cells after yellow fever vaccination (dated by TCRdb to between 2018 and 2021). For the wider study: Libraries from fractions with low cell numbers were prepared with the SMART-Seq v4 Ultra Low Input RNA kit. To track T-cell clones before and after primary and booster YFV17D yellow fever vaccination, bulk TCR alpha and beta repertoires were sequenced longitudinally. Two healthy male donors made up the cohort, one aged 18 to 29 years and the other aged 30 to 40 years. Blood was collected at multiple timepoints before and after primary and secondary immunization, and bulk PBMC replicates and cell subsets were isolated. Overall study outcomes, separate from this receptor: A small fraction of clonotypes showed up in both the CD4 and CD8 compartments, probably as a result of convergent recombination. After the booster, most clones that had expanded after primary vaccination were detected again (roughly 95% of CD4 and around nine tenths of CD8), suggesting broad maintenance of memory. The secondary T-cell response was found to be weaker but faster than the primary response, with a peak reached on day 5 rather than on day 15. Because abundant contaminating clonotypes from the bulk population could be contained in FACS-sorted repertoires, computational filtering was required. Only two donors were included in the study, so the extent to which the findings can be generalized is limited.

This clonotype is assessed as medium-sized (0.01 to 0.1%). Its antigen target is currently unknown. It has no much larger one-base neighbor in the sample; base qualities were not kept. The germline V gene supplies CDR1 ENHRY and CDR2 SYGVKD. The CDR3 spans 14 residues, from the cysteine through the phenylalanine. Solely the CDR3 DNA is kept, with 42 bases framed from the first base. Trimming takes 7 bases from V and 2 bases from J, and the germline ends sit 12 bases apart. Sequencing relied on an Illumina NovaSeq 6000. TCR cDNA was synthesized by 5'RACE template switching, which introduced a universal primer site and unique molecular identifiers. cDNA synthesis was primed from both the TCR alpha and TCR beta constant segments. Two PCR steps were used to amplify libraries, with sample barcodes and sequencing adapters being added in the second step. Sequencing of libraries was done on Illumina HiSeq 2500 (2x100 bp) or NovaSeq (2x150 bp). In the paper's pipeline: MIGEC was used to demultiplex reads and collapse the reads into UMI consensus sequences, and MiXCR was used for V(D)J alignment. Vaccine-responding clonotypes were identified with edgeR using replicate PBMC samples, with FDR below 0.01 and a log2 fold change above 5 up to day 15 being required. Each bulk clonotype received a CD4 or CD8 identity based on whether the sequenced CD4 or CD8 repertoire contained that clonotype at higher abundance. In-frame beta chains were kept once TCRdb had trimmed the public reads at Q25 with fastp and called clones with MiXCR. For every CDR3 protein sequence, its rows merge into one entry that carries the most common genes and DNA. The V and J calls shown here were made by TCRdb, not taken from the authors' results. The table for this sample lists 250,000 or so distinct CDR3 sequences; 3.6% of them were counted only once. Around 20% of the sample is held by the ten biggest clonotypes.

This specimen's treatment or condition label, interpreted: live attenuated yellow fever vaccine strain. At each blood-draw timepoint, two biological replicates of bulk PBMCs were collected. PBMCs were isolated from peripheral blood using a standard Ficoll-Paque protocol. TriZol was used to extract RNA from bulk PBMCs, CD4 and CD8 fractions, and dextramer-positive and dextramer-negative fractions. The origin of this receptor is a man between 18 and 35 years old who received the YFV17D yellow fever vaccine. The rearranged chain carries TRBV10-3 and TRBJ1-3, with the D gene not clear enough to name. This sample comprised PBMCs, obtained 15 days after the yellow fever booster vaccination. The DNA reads TGTGCCATCATGAGGGATACGACTGGAAACACCATATATTTT. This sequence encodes CAIMRDTTGNTIYF.